The 2 T cell receptor beta chains given below trace back to one sample, sequenced in a study of tumor and adjacent non-tumor tissue in lung cancer. A modified ARM-PCR protocol with three rounds of nested PCR amplified TCRbeta. TCRdb called the multiplex PCR reads again in MiXCR, with one record for every CDR3 protein. The sample includes more than 55,000 distinct CDR3 sequences, over 60% of them seen just once. The template was RNA from unsorted bulk tissue. This non-tumor lung sample came from over 3 cm beyond the tumor edge. Sequencing was carried out using distant non-tumor lung tissue. The receptors come from a man aged 70-80 years with non-small cell lung cancer.

This sequence joins TRBV5-1 and TRBJ2-1, with TRBD1 matching 7 bases. V lost 0 bases and J lost 1; bases outside the gene matches: 4. This CDR3 contains 16 residues. In germline, CDR1 is SGHRS, CDR2 YFSETQ. For the CDR3, the DNA is TGCGCCAGCAGCTTGGCCCGGGACAGTTCCTACAATGAGCAGTTCTTC. Its translation is CASSLARDSSYNEQFF. The variable domain in full, with the rest retrieved from reference TRBV5-1 and TRBJ2-1, is KAGVTQTPRYLIKTRGQQVTLSCSPISGHRSVSWYQQTPGQGLQFLFEYFSETQRNKGNFPGRFSGRQFSNSRSEMNVSTLELGDSALYLCASSLARDSSYNEQFFGPGTRLTVL.

This clonotype was recorded a few times. This may arise from a read error, as a much more abundant clone is one base away. The chain combines TRBV5-6 with TRBJ1-5; 9 bases match TRBD1. CDR1 and CDR2 from the germline V gene are SGHDT and YYEEEE. The CDR3 is made up of 15 amino acids. In nucleotides, the CDR3 is TGTGCCAGCAGCCGGACAGGGGCCGGCAATCAGTCCCAGCATTTT. This encodes CASSRTGAGNQSQHF.